The entry below gives a single T cell receptor beta chain sequence along with its context. Its specificity is not known. This entry belongs to a study of cytomegalovirus exposure and HLA in healthy donors. Points from the study as a whole: An analysis was carried out later, and it reportedly showed fewer N-insertions in an Asian-associated ancestry cluster than the approximately 670-donor mean.

PCR employed 60 Vbeta and 13 Jbeta primers. Assay: immunoSEQ multiplex PCR; the TCRdb copy retains only in-frame clones and omits some. This sample carries about 67,000 clones, with about 16% going to the ten biggest clones. Sequenced: PBMCs. The clonotype comes from a boy between 10 and 17 years old in good health and CMV-seronegative.

The CDR3 loop is CAWSVQNRNTEAFF. For the CDR3, the DNA is TGTGCCTGGAGTGTACAGAACAGGAACACTGAAGCTTTCTTT. The gene calls are TRBV30 and TRBJ1-1; no definite D call. Germline lookup yields CDR1 GTSNPN and CDR2 SVGIG (reference sequence). The CDR3 has 14 amino acids. V was pared by 0 bases and J by 1 base, with 9 bases between.